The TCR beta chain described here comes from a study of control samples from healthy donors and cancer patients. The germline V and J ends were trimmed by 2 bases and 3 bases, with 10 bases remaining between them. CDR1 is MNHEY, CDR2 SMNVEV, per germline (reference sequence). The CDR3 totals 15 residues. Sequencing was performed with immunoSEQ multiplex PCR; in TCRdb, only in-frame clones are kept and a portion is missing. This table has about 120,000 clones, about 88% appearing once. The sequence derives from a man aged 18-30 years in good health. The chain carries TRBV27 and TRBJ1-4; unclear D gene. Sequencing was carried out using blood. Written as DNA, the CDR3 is TGTGCCAGCAGTTTACTCCGAGGGCCTAATGAAAAACTGTTTTTT. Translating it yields CASSLLRGPNEKLFF. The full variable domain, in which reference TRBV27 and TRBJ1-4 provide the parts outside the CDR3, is EAQVTQNPRYLITVTGKKLTVTCSQNMNHEYMSWYRQDPGLGLRQIYYSMNVEVTDKGDVPEGYKVSRKEKRNFPLILESPSPNQTSLYFCASSLLRGPNEKLFFGSGTQLSVL.